These 21 T cell receptor beta chains originate from one sample sequenced in a study of cytomegalovirus exposure and HLA in healthy donors. PCR employed 60 Vbeta and 13 Jbeta primers. TCRdb's table, derived via immunoSEQ multiplex PCR, lists solely in-frame clones and lacks some. The sample contains some 84,000 clones, 55% to 65% of which appear only once. Sequencing was carried out using PBMCs. The origin of the receptors is a woman aged 40 to 50 in good health and CMV-seropositive.

The chain recombines TRBV6-6 with TRBJ2-7; weak D call: TRBD2 (6 bases). The V gene's germline CDR1 is MNHNY and CDR2 SVGAGI (reference sequence). This CDR3 region has 14 residues. V lost 6 bases, J lost 3 bases, and 15 bases lay in between. This CDR3 reads CASRPGGANYEQYF. In DNA form, the CDR3 reads TGTGCCAGCAGGCCGGGCGGGGCAAACTACGAGCAGTACTTC.

The gene calls are TRBV7-2 and TRBJ1-2; D gene ambiguous. From germline, CDR1 is SGHTA and CDR2 FQGNSA. This CDR3 comprises 15 residues. V lost 1 base, J lost 8 bases, and 17 bases lay in between. This CDR3 is CASSLEPDRGNGYTF. CDR3 coding DNA: TGTGCCAGCAGCTTAGAGCCGGATCGGGGAAACGGCTACACCTTC.

The CDR3 nucleotides are TGTGCCAGCAGCCACCATGGGGCAGGAAATCAGCCCCAGCATTTT. It encodes CASSHHGAGNQPQHF. This chain connects TRBV5-6 to TRBJ1-5, with D tentatively TRBD1 (5 bases). The V end was cut by 4 bases, the J end by 4 bases, with 15 bases between. CDR1 and CDR2 (germline): SGHDT, YYEEEE. The length of the CDR3 is 15 residues.

This clone was picked up a small number of times. This sequence joins TRBV21-1 and TRBJ1-6; TRBD1 was called by the table and not checked on the DNA. TRBV21-1 is a pseudogene segment. The CDR3 is 20 amino acids. DNA of the CDR3: TGTGCCAGCAGCAAACCTTTGGACAGGAAACCGTACATTTATAATTCACCCCTCCACTTT. Its protein product is CASSKPLDRKPYIYNSPLHF.

The chain joins TRBV7-2 to TRBJ1-4; TRBD1 might be the D (6 bases). Germline assignment: CDR1 SGHTA and CDR2 FQGNSA. V was shortened by 2 bases and J by 8 bases, with 9 bases between the two germline ends. This CDR3 spans 13 amino acids. The CDR3 loop reads CASSLRQEEKLFF. In nucleotides, the CDR3 is TGTGCCAGCAGCTTAAGACAGGAGGAAAAACTGTTTTTT.

The gene calls are TRBV19 and TRBJ1-1, with D possibly TRBD1 on 5 matching bases. The CDR3 runs to 11 residues. Germline V CDR1 and CDR2: LNHDA, SQIVND (reference sequence). Trimming cost V 11 bases and J 1 base, with 8 bases left between them. The CDR3 DNA reads as TGTGCCGTGACAGAGAACACTGAAGCTTTCTTT. Translating it yields CAVTENTEAFF.

The rearrangement uses TRBV7-2 and TRBJ2-5, with a weak D call TRBD2 (6 bases). V was trimmed by 4 bases and J by 9 bases, leaving 15 bases between them. The CDR3 has 13 amino acids. The germline CDR1 and CDR2 sequences are SGHTA and FQGNSA. The CDR3 here is CASSSRPERAQYF. The CDR3 DNA sequence: TGTGCCAGCAGCTCCCGCCCAGAGCGGGCCCAGTACTTC.

The chain couples TRBV5-1 to TRBJ2-7; no reliable D call. Germline values: CDR1 SGHRS, CDR2 YFSETQ. V dropped 5 bases and J dropped 0 bases, with 9 bases sitting between them. The length of the CDR3 is 13 residues. The CDR3, as DNA: TGCGCCAGCAGGTCGGTCACCTCCTACGAGCAGTACTTC. This translates into CASRSVTSYEQYF.

This clone was counted only a few times. This chain links TRBV19 with TRBJ1-1; a possible D gene is TRBD1 (6 bases). V dropped 7 bases and J dropped 0 bases, with 9 bases sitting between them. In germline, CDR1 is LNHDA, CDR2 SQIVND (reference sequence). This CDR3 is 13 amino acids long. The CDR3 loop reads CASMDSMNTEAFF. The CDR3 DNA is TGTGCCAGTATGGACAGCATGAACACTGAAGCTTTCTTT.

This chain connects TRBV27 to TRBJ1-1, with no clear D. Trimming removed 4 bases at V and 1 base at J, with 7 bases between. The CDR3 has 13 residues. The germline V gene encodes CDR1 MNHEY and CDR2 SMNVEV (reference sequence). The CDR3 protein is CASSSLGNTEAFF. In nucleotides, the CDR3 is TGTGCCAGCAGTTCGCTCGGGAACACTGAAGCTTTCTTT.

This chain joins TRBV27 and TRBJ1-2, with D tentatively TRBD1 (6 bases). The CDR3 has 14 residues. Trimming took 3 bases from V and 6 from J, leaving 14 bases between them. The V gene's germline CDR1 is MNHEY and CDR2 SMNVEV (reference sequence). In DNA, the CDR3 is TGTGCCAGCAGTTTCTCGACAGGCTTCCATGGCTACACCTTC. It specifies CASSFSTGFHGYTF.

The chain combines TRBV14 with TRBJ2-1; 11 bases match TRBD2. V lost 4 bases, J lost 9 bases, and 14 bases stayed unmatched. Germline V gene lookup returns CDR1 SGHDN and CDR2 FVKESK. This CDR3 comprises 17 residues. CDR3 in amino acids: CASSLFGLAGGPGEQFF. The CDR3 DNA is TGTGCCAGCAGCCTCTTCGGGTTAGCGGGAGGGCCTGGTGAGCAGTTCTTC.

The chain couples TRBV4-1 to TRBJ1-1, with 10 bases identical to TRBD1. The CDR3 has 15 amino acids. CDR1 and CDR2 (germline): MGHRA, YSYEKL. J gave up 1 base and V 1 base, and 0 bases lay outside the gene matches. The CDR3 DNA follows: TGCGCCAGCAGCCAAGGACAGGGGGCGAACACTGAAGCTTTCTTT. This encodes CASSQGQGANTEAFF.

The rearrangement joins TRBV11-2 to TRBJ2-3; D gene ambiguous. This CDR3 has 14 residues. Trimming cost V 0 bases and J 4 bases, with 8 bases left between them. CDR1 and CDR2 (germline): SGHAT, FQNNGV. In DNA, the CDR3 is TGTGCCAGCAGCTTAGACCCCTTCCCAGATACGCAGTATTTT. Its translation is CASSLDPFPDTQYF.

There are a few counts of this clone. Other DNA sequences in this sample translate to the same CDR3. V and J are TRBV5-1 and TRBJ2-7; 10 nucleotides align to TRBD1. The CDR3 contains 14 residues. Germline CDR1 reads SGHRS; CDR2 reads YFSETQ. J lost 3 bases, V lost 2 bases, and 2 bases had no gene match. The CDR3 DNA follows: TGCGCCAGCAGCTTAGGACAGGGGGGCTACGAGCAGTACTTC. This translates into CASSLGQGGYEQYF.

A single count supports this clone. The chain combines TRBV9 with TRBJ2-3; possibly TRBD2 for D (6 bases). CDR1 is SGDLS, CDR2 YYNGEE, per germline. The CDR3 runs 14 residues. V was trimmed by 2 bases and J by 2 bases, leaving 9 bases between them. CDR3 sequence reads: CASSVLATTDTQYF. The CDR3 nucleotides read TGTGCCAGCAGCGTTCTAGCGACCACAGATACGCAGTATTTT. The full variable domain, with the rest looked up from reference TRBV9 and TRBJ2-3, is DSGVTQTPKHLITATGQRVTLRCSPRSGDLSVYWYQQSLDQGLQFLIQYYNGEERAKGNILERFSAQQFPDLHSELNLSSLELGDSALYFCASSVLATTDTQYFGPGTRLTVL.

The V call is TRBV7-6, the J call TRBJ1-1; possible D gene TRBD1, 6 bases. The CDR3 has 15 residues. Germline CDR1 is SGHVS and CDR2 is FNYEAQ. Trimming took off 5 bases at V and 6 bases at J, with 19 bases between the two ends. The CDR3 bases are TGTGCCAGCAGCAGATACAGGGCGAGGATCGCTGAAGCTTTCTTT. Translation: CASSRYRARIAEAFF. The full variable domain, completed using reference TRBV7-6 and TRBJ1-1, is GAGVSQSPRYKVTKRGQDVALRCDPISGHVSLYWYRQALGQGPEFLTYFNYEAQQDKSGLPNDRFSAERPEGSISTLTIQRTEQRDSAMYRCASSRYRARIAEAFFGQGTRLTVV.

The chain employs TRBV11-2 and TRBJ2-2; TRBD2 matches at 9 bases. The length of the CDR3 is 16 residues. Trimming cost V 2 bases and J 0 bases; bases outside gene matches: 1. The germline gives CDR1 SGHAT, CDR2 FQNNGV. The CDR3 nucleotides read TGTGCCAGCAGCTTATTAGCGGGGGCGAACACCGGGGAGCTGTTTTTT. Translating gives CASSLLAGANTGELFF.

This clone was recorded a few times. This rearrangement joins TRBV10-3 to TRBJ1-4, with 7 bases aligning to TRBD1. Trimming cost V 4 bases and J 12 bases; bases outside gene matches: 14. The CDR3 is made up of 15 amino acids. Germline V CDR1 and CDR2: ENHRY, SYGVKD. CDR3 DNA: TGTGCCATCAGTGTCGGACAGGATGTAATGAAAGAACTGTTTTTT. Its translation: CAISVGQDVMKELFF.

The chain links TRBV5-4 to TRBJ2-1, with 11 bases identical to TRBD2. CDR1 and CDR2 from the germline V gene are SGHNT and YYREEE (reference sequence). The CDR3 sequence is 15 residues long. The junction had 9 bases not matched to a gene; V was cut back by 1 base and J by 12 bases. CDR3 residues: CASSLWTSGPLGQFF. Here the CDR3 DNA reads TGTGCCAGCAGCTTGTGGACTAGCGGGCCCCTTGGGCAGTTCTTC.

The rearrangement links TRBV6-4 to TRBJ2-1; D uncertain. Germline CDR1 is MRHNA and CDR2 is SNTAGT. The CDR3 has 15 residues. Trimming shortened V by 1 base and J by 3 bases, and 10 bases separated the two germline ends. The CDR3 protein is CASSDYPSNYNEQFF. CDR3 coding DNA: TGTGCCAGCAGTGACTATCCTAGTAACTACAATGAGCAGTTCTTC.